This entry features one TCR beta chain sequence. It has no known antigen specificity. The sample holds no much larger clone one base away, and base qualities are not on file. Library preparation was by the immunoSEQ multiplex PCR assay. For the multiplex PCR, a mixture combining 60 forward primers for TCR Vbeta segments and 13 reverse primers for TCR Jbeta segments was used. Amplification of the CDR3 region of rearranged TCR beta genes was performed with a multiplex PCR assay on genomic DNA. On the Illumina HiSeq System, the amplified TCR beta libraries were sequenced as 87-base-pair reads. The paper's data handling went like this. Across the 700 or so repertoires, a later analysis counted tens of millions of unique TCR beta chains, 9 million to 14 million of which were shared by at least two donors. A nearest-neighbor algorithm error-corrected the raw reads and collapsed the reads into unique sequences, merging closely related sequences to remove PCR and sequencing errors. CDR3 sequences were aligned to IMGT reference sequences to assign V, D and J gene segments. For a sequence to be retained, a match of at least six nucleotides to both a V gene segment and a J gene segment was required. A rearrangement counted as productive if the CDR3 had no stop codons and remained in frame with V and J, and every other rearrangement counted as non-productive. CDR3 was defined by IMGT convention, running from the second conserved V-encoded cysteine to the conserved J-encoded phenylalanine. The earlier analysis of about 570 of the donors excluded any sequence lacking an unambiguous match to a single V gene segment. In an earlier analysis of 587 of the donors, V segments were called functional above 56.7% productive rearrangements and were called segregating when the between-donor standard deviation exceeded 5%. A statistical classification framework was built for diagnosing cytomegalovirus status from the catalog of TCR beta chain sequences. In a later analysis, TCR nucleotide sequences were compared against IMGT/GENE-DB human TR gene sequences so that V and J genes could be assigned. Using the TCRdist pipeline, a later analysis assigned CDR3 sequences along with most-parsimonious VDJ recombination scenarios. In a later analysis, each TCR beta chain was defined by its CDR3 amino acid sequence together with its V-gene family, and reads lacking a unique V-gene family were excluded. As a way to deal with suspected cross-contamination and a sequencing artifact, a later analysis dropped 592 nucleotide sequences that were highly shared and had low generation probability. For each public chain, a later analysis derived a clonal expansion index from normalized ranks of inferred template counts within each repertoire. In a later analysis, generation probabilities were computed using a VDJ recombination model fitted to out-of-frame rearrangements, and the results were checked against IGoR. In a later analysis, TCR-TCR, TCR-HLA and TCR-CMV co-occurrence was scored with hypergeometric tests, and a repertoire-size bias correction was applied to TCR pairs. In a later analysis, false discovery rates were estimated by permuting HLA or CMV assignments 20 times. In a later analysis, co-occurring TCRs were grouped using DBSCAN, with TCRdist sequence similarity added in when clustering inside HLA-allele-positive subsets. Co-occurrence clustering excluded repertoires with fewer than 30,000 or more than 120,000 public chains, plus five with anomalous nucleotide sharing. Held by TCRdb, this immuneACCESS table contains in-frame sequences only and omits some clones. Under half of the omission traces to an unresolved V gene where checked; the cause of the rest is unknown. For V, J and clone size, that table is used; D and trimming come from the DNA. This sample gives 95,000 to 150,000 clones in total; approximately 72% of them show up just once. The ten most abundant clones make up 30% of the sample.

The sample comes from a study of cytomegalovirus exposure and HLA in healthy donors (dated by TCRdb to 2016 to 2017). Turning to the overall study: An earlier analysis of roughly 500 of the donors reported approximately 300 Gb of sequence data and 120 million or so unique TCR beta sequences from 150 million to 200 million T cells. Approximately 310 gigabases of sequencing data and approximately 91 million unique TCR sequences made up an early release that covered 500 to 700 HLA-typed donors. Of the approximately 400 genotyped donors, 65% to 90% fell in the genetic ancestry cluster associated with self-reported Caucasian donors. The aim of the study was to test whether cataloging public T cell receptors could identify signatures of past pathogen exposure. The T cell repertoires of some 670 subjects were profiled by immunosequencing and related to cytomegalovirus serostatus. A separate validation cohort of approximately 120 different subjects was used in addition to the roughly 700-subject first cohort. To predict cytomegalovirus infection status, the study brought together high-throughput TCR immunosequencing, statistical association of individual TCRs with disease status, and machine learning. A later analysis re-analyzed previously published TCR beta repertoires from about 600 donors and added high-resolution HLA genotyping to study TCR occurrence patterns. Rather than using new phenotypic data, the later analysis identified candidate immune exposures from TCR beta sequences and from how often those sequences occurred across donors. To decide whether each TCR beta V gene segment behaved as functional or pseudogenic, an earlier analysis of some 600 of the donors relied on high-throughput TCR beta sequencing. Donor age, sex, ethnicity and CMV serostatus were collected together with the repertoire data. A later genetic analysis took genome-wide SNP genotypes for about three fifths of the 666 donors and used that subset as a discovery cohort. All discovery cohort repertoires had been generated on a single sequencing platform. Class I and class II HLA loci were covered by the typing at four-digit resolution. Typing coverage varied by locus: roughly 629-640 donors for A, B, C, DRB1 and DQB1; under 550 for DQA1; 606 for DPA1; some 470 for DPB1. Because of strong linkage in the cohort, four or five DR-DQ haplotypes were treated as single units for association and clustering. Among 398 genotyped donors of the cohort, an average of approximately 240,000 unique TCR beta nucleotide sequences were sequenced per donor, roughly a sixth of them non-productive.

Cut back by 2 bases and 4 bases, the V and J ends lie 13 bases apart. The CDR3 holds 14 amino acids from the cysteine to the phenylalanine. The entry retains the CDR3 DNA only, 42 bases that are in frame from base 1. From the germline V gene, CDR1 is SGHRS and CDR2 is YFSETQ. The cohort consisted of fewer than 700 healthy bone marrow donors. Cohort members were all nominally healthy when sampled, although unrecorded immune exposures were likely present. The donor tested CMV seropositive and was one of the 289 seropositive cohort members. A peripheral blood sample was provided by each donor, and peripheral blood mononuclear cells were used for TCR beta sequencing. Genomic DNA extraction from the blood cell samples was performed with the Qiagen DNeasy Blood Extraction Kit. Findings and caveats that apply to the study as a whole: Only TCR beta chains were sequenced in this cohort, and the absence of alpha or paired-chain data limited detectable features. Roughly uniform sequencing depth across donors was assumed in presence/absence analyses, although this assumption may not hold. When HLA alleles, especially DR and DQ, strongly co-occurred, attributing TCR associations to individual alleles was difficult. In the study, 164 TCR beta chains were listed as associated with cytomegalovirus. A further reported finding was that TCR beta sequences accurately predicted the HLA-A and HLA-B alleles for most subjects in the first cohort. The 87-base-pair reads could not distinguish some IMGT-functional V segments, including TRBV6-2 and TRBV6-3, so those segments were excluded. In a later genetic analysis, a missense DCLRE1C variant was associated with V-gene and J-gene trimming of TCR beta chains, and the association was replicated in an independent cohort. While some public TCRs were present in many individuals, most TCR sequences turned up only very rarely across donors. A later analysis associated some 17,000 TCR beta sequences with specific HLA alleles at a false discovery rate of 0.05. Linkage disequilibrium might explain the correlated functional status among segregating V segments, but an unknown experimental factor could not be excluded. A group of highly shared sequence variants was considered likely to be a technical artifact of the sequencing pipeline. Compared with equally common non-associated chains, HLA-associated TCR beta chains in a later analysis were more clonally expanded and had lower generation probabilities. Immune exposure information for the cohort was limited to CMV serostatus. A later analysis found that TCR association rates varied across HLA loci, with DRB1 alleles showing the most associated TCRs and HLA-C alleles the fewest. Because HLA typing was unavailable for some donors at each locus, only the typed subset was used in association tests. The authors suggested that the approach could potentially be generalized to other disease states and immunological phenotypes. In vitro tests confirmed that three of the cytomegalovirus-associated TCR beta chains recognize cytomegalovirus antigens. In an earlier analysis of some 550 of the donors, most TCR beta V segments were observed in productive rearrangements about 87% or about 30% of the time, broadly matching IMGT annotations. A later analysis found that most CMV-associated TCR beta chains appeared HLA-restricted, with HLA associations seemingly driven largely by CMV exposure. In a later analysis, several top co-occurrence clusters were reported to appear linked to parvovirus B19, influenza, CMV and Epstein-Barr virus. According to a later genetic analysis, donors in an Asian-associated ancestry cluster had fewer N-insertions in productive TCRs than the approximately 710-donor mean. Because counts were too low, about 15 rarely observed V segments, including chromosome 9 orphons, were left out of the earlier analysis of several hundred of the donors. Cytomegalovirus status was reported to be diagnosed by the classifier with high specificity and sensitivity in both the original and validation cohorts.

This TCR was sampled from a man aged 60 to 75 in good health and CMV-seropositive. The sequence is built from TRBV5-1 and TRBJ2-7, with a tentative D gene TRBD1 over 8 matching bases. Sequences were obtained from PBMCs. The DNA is TGCGCCAGCAGCTTACAGGGGGGGTTTTACGAGCAGTACTTC. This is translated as CASSLQGGFYEQYF.